These T cell receptor beta chains were read from a single sample in a study of early T cells in non-severe SARS-CoV-2 infection. TCRdb analysed the 5' RACE reads with MiXCR anew, one entry per CDR3 protein. The data hold some 87,000 distinct CDR3 sequences, with roughly 12% observed a single time. The sequenced sample was whole blood. The receptors derive from an adult who was a healthcare worker with PCR-confirmed SARS-CoV-2 infection or an uninfected control (not recorded which). The CDR3 runs from the conserved cysteine through the conserved F or W. Fields, in order: D gene, J gene, V gene, clone size, CDR3 protein, CDR3 DNA. A D gene is named only where the DNA matches it firmly. Rows may omit the clone size; those that give it use once, few, many or a size class.

NA | TRBJ1-5 | TRBV19 | few | CASMPGRVAIKPQHF | TGTGCCAGTATGCCGGGAAGAGTAGCAATTAAGCCCCAGCATTTT
NA | TRBJ2-7 | TRBV11-3 | few | CASSLVKGYEQYF | TGTGCCAGCAGCTTAGTGAAGGGGTACGAGCAGTACTTC
NA | TRBJ2-4 | TRBV29-1 | many | CSVEDRKNIQYF | TGCAGCGTAGAGGACAGAAAAAACATTCAGTACTTC
NA | TRBJ2-6 | TRBV2 | NA | CASSRDGGSGANVLTF | TGTGCCAGCAGCCGGGACGGAGGCTCGGGGGCCAACGTCCTGACTTTC
TRBD1 | TRBJ1-6 | TRBV11-3 | few | CASTARQGRYSPLHF | TGTGCCAGCACCGCCAGACAGGGGCGTTATTCACCCCTCCACTTT
TRBD2 | TRBJ2-3 | TRBV24-1 | few | CATSDLSSGSPTDTQYF | TGTGCCACCAGTGATTTGTCCAGCGGGAGCCCTACAGATACGCAGTATTTT
NA | TRBJ2-3 | TRBV20-1 | NA | CSAVRRGGTDTQYF | TGCAGTGCCGTTAGGAGGGGGGGCACAGATACGCAGTATTTT
TRBD1 | TRBJ1-1 | TRBV29-1 | few | CSVVTGPLTEAFF | TGCAGCGTCGTGACAGGGCCCTTGACTGAAGCTTTCTTT
NA | TRBJ2-3 | TRBV7-6 | NA | CASSLAPGDTQYF | TGTGCCAGCAGCTTAGCGCCGGGGGATACGCAGTATTTT
TRBD2 | TRBJ2-7 | TRBV7-9 | many | CASSLRTSGSLSSYEQYF | TGTGCCAGCAGCCTCAGGACTAGCGGGAGCTTAAGCTCCTACGAGCAGTACTTC
TRBD2 | TRBJ2-7 | TRBV29-1 | many | CSVGGGYEQYF | TGCAGCGTCGGGGGGGGCTACGAGCAGTACTTC
TRBD2 | TRBJ2-7 | TRBV20-1 | few | CSAVGLAGSYEQYF | TGCAGTGCTGTAGGACTAGCGGGGAGCTACGAGCAGTACTTC
NA | TRBJ1-3 | TRBV28 | few | CASNQQGVVGNTIYF | TGTGCCAGCAACCAACAGGGAGTGGTTGGAAACACCATATATTTT
NA | TRBJ1-6 | TRBV5-4 | many | CASRRQNNSPLHF | TGTGCCAGCAGGAGACAGAATAATTCACCCCTCCACTTT
NA | TRBJ2-7 | TRBV12-3/TRBV12-4 | many | CASSFPPLPAQYF | TGTGCCAGCAGTTTCCCTCCTCTTCCGGCGCAGTACTTC
NA | TRBJ2-2 | TRBV6-4 | many | CASSPSHFALNTGELFF | TGTGCCAGCAGTCCGTCTCATTTCGCCCTGAACACCGGGGAGCTGTTTTTT
TRBD1 | TRBJ1-1 | TRBV7-3 | many | CASSLLGTGGTEAFF | TGTGCCAGCAGCCTATTAGGGACAGGGGGTACTGAAGCTTTCTTT
NA | TRBJ1-5 | TRBV6-1 | many | CASSEVWVGNQPQHF | TGTGCCAGCAGTGAGGTGTGGGTTGGGAATCAGCCCCAGCATTTT
TRBD2 | TRBJ2-7 | TRBV2 | few | CASRTSGDYEQYF | TGTGCCAGCAGGACTAGCGGGGATTACGAGCAGTACTTC
NA | TRBJ2-5 | TRBV7-2 | many | CASSLEVGEETQYF | TGTGCCAGCAGCTTAGAGGTCGGGGAAGAGACCCAGTACTTC
NA | TRBJ1-2 | TRBV4-1 | few | CASSPIGRRNYGYTF | TGCGCCAGCAGCCCCATCGGTAGGCGGAACTATGGCTACACCTTC
NA | TRBJ1-2 | TRBV6-5 | many | CASSFQRDNYGYTF | TGTGCCAGCAGCTTTCAAAGGGATAACTATGGCTACACCTTC
NA | TRBJ1-4 | TRBV29-1 | NA | CSVGRSSLGEKLFF | TGCAGCGTGGGGAGGTCCTCGTTGGGGGAAAAACTGTTTTTT
NA | TRBJ1-1 | TRBV7-7 | NA | CASSPRLGTEAFF | TGTGCTAGCAGCCCCCGGCTGGGTACTGAAGCTTTCTTT
NA | TRBJ1-5 | TRBV28 | NA | CASSFQGGNQSQHF | TGTGCCAGCAGTTTCCAGGGCGGCAATCAGTCCCAGCATTTT
NA | TRBJ1-2 | TRBV7-8 | NA | CASSLAPREAGYTF | TGTGCCAGCAGCTTAGCGCCCAGGGAGGCTGGCTACACCTTC
NA | TRBJ1-1 | TRBV6-2/TRBV6-3 | NA | CASSYGGLGNTEAFF | TGTGCCAGCAGTTACGGGGGCCTGGGGAACACTGAAGCTTTCTTT
TRBD1 | TRBJ1-3 | TRBV3-1 | few | CASSPTRPGQTFSGNTIYF | TGTGCCAGCAGCCCTACCCGCCCGGGACAGACCTTCTCTGGAAACACCATATATTTT
NA | TRBJ2-6 | TRBV28 | many | CASSLPAGPTSGANVLTF | TGTGCCAGCAGTTTACCGGCAGGACCTACCTCTGGGGCCAACGTCCTGACTTTC
NA | TRBJ2-5 | TRBV20-1 | few | CSASRWEVQETQYF | TGCAGTGCTAGCCGATGGGAGGTTCAAGAGACCCAGTACTTC
TRBD1 | TRBJ2-7 | TRBV11-3 | many | CASSPKSGRGTGAYEQYF | TGTGCCAGCAGCCCAAAATCGGGGCGAGGGACAGGGGCCTACGAGCAGTACTTC
TRBD1 | TRBJ2-2 | TRBV6-4 | many | CASRDRTGNRHIPQICTGELFF | TGTGCCAGCAGGGACAGGACAGGAAATCGTCATATCCCGCAAATATGCACCGGGGAGCTGTTTTTT
NA | TRBJ1-3 | TRBV12-3/TRBV12-4 | many | CASTPRSHRIGNTIYF | TGTGCCAGCACCCCCCGTTCCCACAGGATCGGAAACACCATATATTTT
NA | TRBJ2-3 | TRBV3-1 | many | CASSGRGTDTQYF | TGTGCCAGCAGTGGGCGGGGCACAGATACGCAGTATTTT
TRBD2 | TRBJ2-1 | TRBV20-1 | NA | CSARGASGAFYNEQFF | TGCAGTGCTAGGGGGGCTAGCGGGGCCTTCTACAATGAGCAGTTCTTC
NA | TRBJ2-7 | TRBV11-1 | NA | CASSLARPTSYEQYF | TGTGCCAGCAGCTTAGCGCGCCCGACATCTTACGAGCAGTACTTC
TRBD2 | TRBJ2-1 | TRBV19 | many | CASSIKGGGTSGREQFF | TGTGCCAGTAGTATTAAAGGTGGCGGGACTAGCGGGAGAGAACAGTTCTTC
TRBD2 | TRBJ2-3 | TRBV6-2/TRBV6-3 | many | CASSYFRLAADTQYF | TGTGCCAGCAGTTACTTCCGACTAGCGGCAGATACGCAGTATTTT
NA | TRBJ2-5 | TRBV18 | NA | CASSPRVGEETQYF | TGTGCCAGCTCACCACGAGTTGGGGAAGAGACCCAGTACTTC
NA | TRBJ1-4 | TRBV28 | NA | CASSRRSRADEKLFF | TGTGCCAGCAGCCGCCGGAGCAGGGCAGATGAAAAACTGTTTTTT
TRBD1 | TRBJ2-3 | TRBV10-2 | NA | CASGQGVDTQYF | TGCGCCAGCGGACAGGGAGTAGATACGCAGTATTTT
TRBD2 | TRBJ2-3 | TRBV20-1 | NA | CSASQRASGRREGDTQYF | TGCAGTGCTTCCCAGAGGGCTAGCGGGAGGAGAGAGGGAGATACGCAGTATTTT
NA | TRBJ2-1 | TRBV6-5 | NA | CASSYGRGSGNEQFF | TGTGCCAGCAGTTACGGCAGGGGATCGGGGAATGAGCAGTTCTTC
NA | TRBJ1-2 | TRBV5-4 | NA | CASRRTNYGYTF | TGTGCCAGCCGAAGGACTAACTATGGCTACACCTTC
NA | TRBJ2-1 | TRBV23-1 | many | CASSQTDGGFNEQFF | TGCGCCAGCAGTCAAACGGACGGAGGATTCAATGAGCAGTTCTTC
TRBD1 | TRBJ2-2 | TRBV18 | NA | CASSPPDRGRDGELFF | TGTGCCAGCTCACCTCCTGACAGGGGGCGCGACGGGGAACTGTTTTTT
NA | TRBJ2-3 | TRBV7-9 | few | CASSLGTGNTDTQYF | TGTGCCAGCAGCCTGGGGACGGGAAACACAGATACGCAGTATTTT
NA | TRBJ2-7 | TRBV11-2 | NA | CASSMTGGGYEQYF | TGTGCCAGCAGCATGACAGGCGGCGGCTACGAGCAGTACTTC
NA | TRBJ1-2 | TRBV5-4 | many | CASSRGTLNYGYTF | TGTGCCAGCAGCCGGGGGACGCTTAACTATGGCTACACCTTC
NA | TRBJ1-2 | TRBV6-5 | many | CASSYTLGAANYGYTF | TGTGCCAGCAGTTACACTCTTGGGGCCGCTAACTATGGCTACACCTTC
NA | TRBJ2-1 | TRBV12-3/TRBV12-4 | NA | CASSRRLEGSEQFF | TGTGCCAGCAGCCGCAGACTAGAAGGGAGTGAGCAGTTCTTC
TRBD1 | TRBJ2-2 | TRBV2 | many | CASSEGQSNTGELFF | TGTGCCAGCAGTGAGGGACAGTCGAACACCGGGGAGCTGTTTTTT
TRBD2 | TRBJ2-1 | TRBV7-3 | few | CASSTGGEQFF | TGTGCCAGCAGCACGGGGGGTGAGCAGTTCTTC
TRBD2 | TRBJ2-1 | TRBV11-2 | many | CASGAAGGMNEQFF | TGTGCCAGCGGAGCAGCGGGAGGGATGAATGAGCAGTTCTTC
NA | TRBJ1-4 | TRBV25-1 | few | CASSEGGRREKLFF | TGTGCCAGCAGTGAGGGGGGCCGCAGGGAAAAACTGTTTTTT
TRBD2 | TRBJ2-4 | TRBV7-2 | few | CASSLVAGAAKNIQYF | TGTGCCAGCAGCCTGGTAGCGGGGGCAGCCAAAAACATTCAGTACTTC
TRBD2 | TRBJ2-7 | TRBV11-2 | many | CASSGGLAGSWEQYF | TGTGCCAGCAGCGGGGGACTAGCGGGGTCCTGGGAGCAGTACTTC
NA | TRBJ1-4 | TRBV4-1 | many | CASSQFRGRNEKLFF | TGCGCCAGCAGCCAATTCCGTGGCAGGAATGAAAAACTGTTTTTT
NA | TRBJ2-2 | TRBV28 | NA | CASSFFTDGELFF | TGTGCCAGCAGTTTCTTTACAGATGGGGAGCTGTTTTTT